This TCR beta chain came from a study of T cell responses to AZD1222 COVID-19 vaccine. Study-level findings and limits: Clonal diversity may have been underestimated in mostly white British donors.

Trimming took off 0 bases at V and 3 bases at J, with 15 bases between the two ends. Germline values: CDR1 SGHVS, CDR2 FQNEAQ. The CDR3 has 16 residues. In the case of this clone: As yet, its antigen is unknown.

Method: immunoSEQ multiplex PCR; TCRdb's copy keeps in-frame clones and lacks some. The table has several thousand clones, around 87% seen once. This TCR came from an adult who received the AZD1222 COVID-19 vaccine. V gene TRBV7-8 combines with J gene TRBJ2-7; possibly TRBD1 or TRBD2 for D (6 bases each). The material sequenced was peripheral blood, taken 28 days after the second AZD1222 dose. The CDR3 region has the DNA TGTGCCAGCAGCTTAGCGAGGGGCAGGGGACTCTACGAGCAGTACGTC. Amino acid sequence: CASSLARGRGLYEQYV.